The 32 T cell receptor beta chains presented below share a single source sample, sequenced in a study of blood T cell repertoires in COVID-19. Libraries were prepared by immunoSEQ multiplex PCR; TCRdb keeps only in-frame clonotypes and omits some of them. The sample holds about 29,000 clones, 80% to 90% seen once. What was sequenced was peripheral blood. The receptors come from a woman older than 75 with COVID-19, enrolled during active disease.

This clone was picked up one time. J is TRBJ2-1 and V is TRBV7-2; possible D gene TRBD1, 5 bases. CDR3 length: 14 residues. The V end lost 4 bases, the J end lost 6 bases, and 13 bases lay between the germline ends. Germline loops: CDR1 SGHTA, CDR2 FQGNSA. CDR3 in DNA: TGTGCCAGCAGCTCGCAGGGTTCCGGCAATGAGCAGTTCTTC. Its translation is CASSSQGSGNEQFF. The full variable domain, completed using reference TRBV7-2 and TRBJ2-1, is GAGVSQSPSNKVTEKGKDVELRCDPISGHTALYWYRQSLGQGLEFLIYFQGNSAPDKSGLPSDRFSAERTGGSVSTLTIQRTQQEDSAVYLCASSSQGSGNEQFFGPGTRLTVL.

This chain's CDR3 is CASSEGGVSSYNSPLHF. The CDR3 DNA sequence: TGTGCCAGCAGCGAGGGCGGGGTCAGCTCCTATAATTCACCCCTCCACTTT. This chain joins TRBV2 and TRBJ1-6; the D is unclear. CDR3 length: 17 amino acids. Germline V lookup: CDR1 SNHLY, CDR2 FYNNEI. V shed 6 bases and J shed 0 bases, with 15 bases lying between them.

The genes are TRBV18 and TRBJ1-5; possible D gene TRBD1, 5 bases. The CDR3 extends over 15 amino acids. Between the trimmed V and J ends, which lost 6 bases and 8 bases, there was a span of 20 bases. Germline CDR1 KGHSH, CDR2 LQKENI. DNA of the CDR3: TGTGCCAGCTCGCCTTGGGGTCCGCCGGGGGAGCCCCAGCATTTT. It codes for CASSPWGPPGEPQHF.

The chain combines TRBV27 with TRBJ2-3; D possibly corresponds to TRBD1 (6 bases). The ends were cut back, 2 bases at V and 3 bases at J, with 15 bases in the middle. This CDR3 contains 16 residues. From germline, CDR1 is MNHEY and CDR2 SMNVEV (reference sequence). CDR3: CASSLTEGVITDTQYF. The CDR3 bases are TGTGCCAGCAGTTTAACTGAGGGGGTCATAACAGATACGCAGTATTTT.

Only a few counts were recorded for this clone. This chain joins TRBV9 and TRBJ2-2; D is perhaps TRBD1 (6 bases). Germline V gene sequence: CDR1 SGDLS, CDR2 YYNGEE. This CDR3 has 14 amino acids. V lost 1 base and J 4 bases, leaving 8 bases between the germline ends. This chain's CDR3 is CASSVTGITGELFF. The CDR3 DNA follows: TGTGCCAGCAGCGTAACAGGGATCACCGGGGAGCTGTTTTTT.

Concerning this clone itself: Sequence at one end of the junction differs from germline and may be a read error. The rearrangement links TRBV7-2 to TRBJ2-4; D possibly corresponds to TRBD2 (5 bases). The CDR3 length is 11 residues. Germline CDR1 SGHTA, CDR2 FQGNSA. In nucleotides, the CDR3 is TGTGCCAGCAGCCCTGAGGGCTGGTTGGACTTC. Translating gives CASSPEGWLDF.

This chain connects TRBV5-1 to TRBJ1-4; the match to TRBD1 covers 8 bases. Germline lookup yields CDR1 SGHRS and CDR2 YFSETQ. V lost 1 base and J lost 7; bases outside the gene matches: 6. The CDR3 totals 15 residues. The CDR3 coding sequence is TGCGCCAGCAGCTTGTCAGGACAGGGTCTTGAAAAACTGTTTTTT. Translation: CASSLSGQGLEKLFF. Based on the CDR3 plus reference TRBV5-1 and TRBJ1-4, the full variable domain is KAGVTQTPRYLIKTRGQQVTLSCSPISGHRSVSWYQQTPGQGLQFLFEYFSETQRNKGNFPGRFSGRQFSNSRSEMNVSTLELGDSALYLCASSLSGQGLEKLFFGSGTQLSVL.

The chain recombines TRBV7-9 with TRBJ1-1; D may be TRBD1 (6 bases). In germline, CDR1 is SEHNR, CDR2 FQNEAQ (reference sequence). CDR3 length equals 14 residues. V shed 5 bases and J shed 4 bases, with 14 bases lying between them. The CDR3 DNA sequence: TGTGCCAGCAGCATGCTACAGGGAAGCACTGAAGCTTTCTTT. Translation: CASSMLQGSTEAFF.

A few counts support this clone. The genes are TRBV5-1 and TRBJ2-3, with 8 bases matching TRBD1. Germline V gives CDR1 SGHRS, CDR2 YFSETQ. The CDR3 has 15 amino acids. The junction had 7 bases not matched to a gene; V was cut back by 4 bases and J by 3 bases. CDR3: CASSGGQGSTDTQYF. The CDR3 nucleotides read TGCGCCAGCAGCGGTGGACAGGGATCGACAGATACGCAGTATTTT.

The V gene is TRBV7-2, the J gene TRBJ1-1; 7 bases map to TRBD1. CDR3 length: 15 amino acids. Germline CDR1 SGHTA, CDR2 FQGNSA. Trimming at V came to 5 bases and at J to 1 base, leaving 7 bases not matched to a gene. CDR3 in amino acids: CASSPWTGANTEAFF. DNA of the CDR3: TGTGCCAGCAGCCCGTGGACAGGAGCGAACACTGAAGCTTTCTTT.

The chain couples TRBV18 to TRBJ2-3, with D hard to call. This CDR3 has 13 residues. CDR1 and CDR2 (germline): KGHSH, LQKENI. V was shortened by 3 bases and J by 3 bases, with 7 bases between the two germline ends. DNA of the CDR3: TGTGCCAGCTCACCGGTCAGGACAGATACGCAGTATTTT. Amino acid sequence: CASSPVRTDTQYF. The full variable domain, its missing parts supplied by reference TRBV18 and TRBJ2-3, is NAGVMQNPRHLVRRRGQEARLRCSPMKGHSHVYWYRQLPEEGLKFMVYLQKENIIDESGMPKERFSAEFPKEGPSILRIQQVVRGDSAAYFCASSPVRTDTQYFGPGTRLTVL.

The rearrangement uses TRBV20-1 and TRBJ1-5; the D is unclear. Germline-derived CDR1 and CDR2 are DFQATT and SNEGSKA (reference sequence). Trimming took 3 bases from V and 0 from J, leaving 9 bases between them. This CDR3 has 14 amino acids. CDR3 protein: CSASGRNSNQPQHF. The CDR3 DNA reads as TGCAGTGCTAGTGGGAGGAATAGCAATCAGCCCCAGCATTTT.

The chain employs TRBV6-6 and TRBJ1-5; TRBD1 agrees at 9 bases. Unmatched junction bases numbered 10, after V lost 6 bases and J lost 7 bases. Germline V gene data show CDR1 as MNHNY and CDR2 as SVGAGI (reference sequence). The CDR3 has 15 amino acids. CDR3 sequence reads: CASRVPGQGRQPQHF. The CDR3 region has the DNA TGTGCCAGCAGAGTTCCGGGACAGGGAAGGCAGCCCCAGCATTTT.

The CDR3 reads CASSFRAREQYF. DNA for the CDR3: TGTGCCAGCAGCTTCCGCGCCCGCGAGCAGTACTTC. The J gene is TRBJ2-7, the V gene TRBV11-1; no definite D call. V was pared by 3 bases and J by 6 bases, with 9 bases between. The CDR3 sequence is 12 residues long. Germline-derived CDR1 and CDR2 are SGHAT and FQDESV (reference sequence).

V gene TRBV7-9 combines with J gene TRBJ1-3, with D possibly TRBD1 on 5 matching bases. CDR1 is SEHNR, CDR2 FQNEAQ, per germline (reference sequence). This CDR3 has 15 amino acids. V lost 7 bases, J lost 6 bases, and 19 bases lay in between. The CDR3 sequence: CASTSNFGGENTIYF. The CDR3 DNA reads as TGTGCCAGCACCAGTAATTTCGGGGGGGAAAACACCATATATTTT. Together with reference TRBV7-9 and TRBJ1-3, the CDR3 gives the full variable domain: DTGVSQNPRHKITKRGQNVTFRCDPISEHNRLYWYRQTLGQGPEFLTYFQNEAQLEKSRLLSDRFSAERPKGSFSTLEIQRTEQGDSAMYLCASTSNFGGENTIYFGEGSWLTVV.

The table lists this clone with a count of one. The genes are TRBV2 and TRBJ2-2, with D perhaps matching TRBD2 (6 bases). Germline loops: CDR1 SNHLY, CDR2 FYNNEI. The CDR3 has 15 residues. Trimming left V 2 bases short and J 1 base short, with 8 bases between. The CDR3 nucleotides read TGTGCCAGCAGTGAATCCGGGAGGAACACCGGGGAGCTGTTTTTT. It encodes CASSESGRNTGELFF.

The genes are TRBV18 and TRBJ1-2, with 8 bases identical to TRBD1. Trimming took 6 bases from V and 3 from J; bases not matched to a gene: 3. This CDR3 is built from 13 residues. Germline-derived CDR1 and CDR2 are KGHSH and LQKENI. The DNA of the CDR3 is TGTGCCAGCTCCGTACAGGGGGACTATGGCTACACCTTC. It yields the protein CASSVQGDYGYTF.

This clone was detected once. The chain combines TRBV5-1 with TRBJ2-1, with 11 bases lining up with TRBD2. The CDR3 is made up of 16 amino acids. Trimming at V came to 4 bases and at J to 4 bases, leaving 7 bases not matched to a gene. Germline CDR1 reads SGHRS; CDR2 reads YFSETQ. CDR3 DNA: TGCGCCAGCAGCCCGGTAGCGGGGGGGCAATACAATGAGCAGTTCTTC. Translation: CASSPVAGGQYNEQFF. The variable domain in full, completed from reference TRBV5-1 and TRBJ2-1, reads KAGVTQTPRYLIKTRGQQVTLSCSPISGHRSVSWYQQTPGQGLQFLFEYFSETQRNKGNFPGRFSGRQFSNSRSEMNVSTLELGDSALYLCASSPVAGGQYNEQFFGPGTRLTVL.

This sequence joins TRBV2 and TRBJ2-2; no firm D call. The CDR3 contains 15 residues. Germline V gene sequence: CDR1 SNHLY, CDR2 FYNNEI. The germline V and J ends were trimmed by 2 bases and 3 bases, with 10 bases remaining between them. The CDR3 sequence is CASSEWQFDTGELFF. The CDR3 DNA follows: TGTGCCAGCAGTGAATGGCAGTTTGACACCGGGGAGCTGTTTTTT.

The rearrangement uses TRBV15 and TRBJ1-2, with 7 bases fitting TRBD1. Germline V CDR1 and CDR2: LNHNV, YYDKDF (reference sequence). The CDR3 length is 14 residues. After removal of 4 bases from V and 3 bases from J, the junction contained 5 bases not matched to a gene. CDR3 loop: CATSTGGWDYGYTF. CDR3 nucleotides: TGTGCCACCAGCACAGGGGGTTGGGACTATGGCTACACCTTC.

This clone was counted a few times. This chain links TRBV4-1 with TRBJ2-3; no clear D. This CDR3 spans 13 amino acids. Between the trimmed V and J ends, which lost 4 bases and 6 bases, there was a span of 11 bases. The V gene's germline CDR1 is MGHRA and CDR2 YSYEKL. CDR3 nucleotides: TGCGCCAGCAGCCCCTCGGGTCTCGATACGCAGTATTTT. Amino acid sequence: CASSPSGLDTQYF.

This sequence joins TRBV5-1 and TRBJ2-7; no definite D call. V was shortened by 0 bases and J by 3 bases, with 10 bases between the two germline ends. Germline CDR1 is SGHRS and CDR2 is YFSETQ. The CDR3 runs 14 residues. The CDR3 DNA reads TGCGCCAGCAGCTTGGAGGCAGGTGGCTACGAGCAGTACTTC. It specifies CASSLEAGGYEQYF.

The rearrangement links TRBV18 to TRBJ1-4; D is possibly TRBD1 (6 bases). Germline CDR1 and CDR2: KGHSH and LQKENI. V was trimmed by 8 bases and J by 4 bases, leaving 14 bases between them. The CDR3 is 14 amino acids. As DNA, the CDR3 is TGTGCCAGCGCGAAGGGGGGGAATAATGAAAAACTGTTTTTT. Translation: CASAKGGNNEKLFF.

The J gene is TRBJ1-1, the V gene TRBV10-3; weak D call: TRBD1 (5 bases). The V and J ends lost 4 bases and 0 bases respectively, with 9 bases between them. Germline CDR1 is ENHRY and CDR2 is SYGVKD. The CDR3 has 14 amino acids. CDR3 in DNA: TGTGCCATCAGTGGCGCGGGGGTGAACACTGAAGCTTTCTTT. Protein product: CAISGAGVNTEAFF.

This clone was detected only once. The chain uses TRBV5-5 and TRBJ2-7; a possible D gene is TRBD1 (5 bases). The germline V gene has CDR1 SGHKS and CDR2 YYEKEE (reference sequence). The germline V and J ends were trimmed by 0 bases and 2 bases, with 9 bases remaining between them. This CDR3 comprises 14 residues. The CDR3 spells CASSLVGRAYEQYF. CDR3 DNA: TGTGCCAGCAGCTTGGTGGGCAGGGCCTACGAGCAGTACTTC.

This chain joins TRBV19 and TRBJ1-4; tentative D call: TRBD1 (5 bases). CDR1 and CDR2 (germline): LNHDA, SQIVND (reference sequence). With 7 bases removed from V and 10 bases from J, the gap between germline ends came to 16 bases. This CDR3 contains 13 residues. The CDR3 DNA reads as TGTGCCAGTACCCCGATCGGGGGGGGAAAACTGTTTTTT. It translates to CASTPIGGGKLFF.

The chain couples TRBV10-3 to TRBJ1-2; D perhaps matches TRBD1 (5 bases). Trimming removed 6 bases from V and 3 bases from J, with 14 bases in between. The CDR3 spans 14 residues. Germline CDR1 reads ENHRY; CDR2 reads SYGVKD. CDR3 sequence (DNA): TGTGCCATCAGGCCTGGGGGGACGGACTATGGCTACACCTTC. Translation gives CAIRPGGTDYGYTF.

Only a few counts were recorded for this clone. The V gene is TRBV7-9, the J gene TRBJ2-3; TRBD1 might be the D (6 bases). V dropped 5 bases and J dropped 3 bases, with 18 bases sitting between them. The germline CDR1 and CDR2 sequences are SEHNR and FQNEAQ (reference sequence). This CDR3 region has 16 residues. CDR3 nucleotides: TGTGCCAGCAGCCCCGAAACAGGGTATCGAACAGATACGCAGTATTTT. It translates to CASSPETGYRTDTQYF.

V usage is TRBV7-3 and J usage is TRBJ2-1, with 8 bases lining up with TRBD1. CDR1 is SGHTA, CDR2 FQGTGA, per germline. Trimming removed 5 bases from V and 4 bases from J; junction bases left unmatched: 13. The CDR3 totals 17 residues. The CDR3 coding sequence is TGTGCCAGCAGCCAGGGACAGGCCTCGTTACCTTACAATGAGCAGTTCTTC. Translating gives CASSQGQASLPYNEQFF.

This chain links TRBV7-2 with TRBJ2-3; possibly TRBD2 for D (5 bases). In germline, CDR1 is SGHTA, CDR2 FQGNSA. The V end was cut by 5 bases, the J end by 1 base, with 13 bases between. The CDR3 spans 15 residues. For the CDR3, the DNA is TGTGCCAGCAGCCGGGGATTCGGGGGCACAGATACGCAGTATTTT. Encoded protein: CASSRGFGGTDTQYF.

J is TRBJ1-1 and V is TRBV12-3 or TRBV12-4; 7 bases agree with TRBD1. The CDR3 sequence is 13 residues long. Trimming took 5 bases from V and 1 from J; bases not matched to a gene: 1. CDR3 sequence: CASSRQGNTEAFF. The CDR3 DNA reads TGTGCCAGCAGTCGACAGGGGAACACTGAAGCTTTCTTT.

This chain uses TRBV5-1 with TRBJ2-5; 9 positions match TRBD1. The CDR3 consists of 15 residues. Trimming at V came to 0 bases and at J to 2 bases, leaving 2 bases not matched to a gene. In germline, CDR1 is SGHRS, CDR2 YFSETQ. The CDR3 region is CASSLAGQGQETQYF. CDR3 coding DNA: TGCGCCAGCAGCTTGGCCGGACAGGGGCAAGAGACCCAGTACTTC.